These 27 T cell receptor beta chains were sequenced from one sample in a study of blood T cell repertoires in COVID-19 (dated by TCRdb to 2020 to 2022). Library creation used the immunoSEQ multiplex PCR assay. TCRdb stores this immuneACCESS table with in-frame sequences only. Part of the clones is absent; in the studies checked, under half of the shortfall reflects unresolved V genes, and no reason is known for the rest. The sample yields approximately 110,000 clones; 70% to 90% were counted once. 0.88% of the sample comes from the top ten. The sequenced sample was peripheral blood. These receptors all come from a woman aged 45-65 years with active or convalescent COVID-19.

The V and J genes are TRBV24-1 and TRBJ2-1; no clear D. The CDR3 runs 12 residues. Germline-derived CDR1 and CDR2 are KGHDR and SFDVKD. Deletions cut 4 bases from V and 6 bases from J, with 6 bases between. The CDR3 DNA follows: TGTGCCACCAGTGAAACGAGCAATGAGCAGTTCTTC. The encoded protein is CATSETSNEQFF.

The J gene is TRBJ1-2, the V gene TRBV21-1; the tabulated D call, TRBD1, remains unverified against the DNA. TRBV21-1 is classified as a pseudogene. The CDR3 has 18 amino acids. CDR3 DNA sequence: TGTGCCAGCAGCAAAGTAAGAGTGCCGGGACAGGGGTACTATGGCTACACCTTC. Translated, it gives CASSKVRVPGQGYYGYTF.

V and J are TRBV7-2 and TRBJ1-6; D gene uncertain. This CDR3 comprises 14 residues. CDR1 is SGHTA and CDR2 is FQGNSA in the germline V gene. V dropped 1 base and J dropped 7 bases, with 8 bases sitting between them. CDR3 in amino acids: CASSLGYRNSPLHF. The CDR3 region has the DNA TGTGCCAGCAGCTTAGGCTACCGGAATTCACCCCTCCACTTT. The whole variable domain, filled in from reference TRBV7-2 and TRBJ1-6, reads GAGVSQSPSNKVTEKGKDVELRCDPISGHTALYWYRQSLGQGLEFLIYFQGNSAPDKSGLPSDRFSAERTGGSVSTLTIQRTQQEDSAVYLCASSLGYRNSPLHFGNGTRLTVT.

This clone has a count of ten or more. The V call is TRBV28, the J call TRBJ1-3, with 7 bases fitting TRBD1. V gave up 5 bases and J gave up 0 bases; unmatched junction bases: 7. There are 16 residues in the CDR3. Germline CDR1 and CDR2: MDHEN and SYDVKM. CDR3 amino acids: CASSGDRAYSGNTIYF. The CDR3 bases are TGTGCCAGCAGTGGCGACAGGGCATACTCTGGAAACACCATATATTTT.

The J gene is TRBJ1-2, the V gene TRBV25-1; 7 nucleotides agree with TRBD1. The CDR3 consists of 13 residues. The V and J ends lost 5 bases and 8 bases, in that order; junction bases with no gene match: 8. Germline CDR1 reads MGHDK; CDR2 reads SYGVNS. This CDR3 is CASSPSTGRGYTF. CDR3 sequence (DNA): TGTGCCAGCAGTCCCTCGACAGGGAGGGGCTACACCTTC.

The CDR3 sequence is CASRPSPGQDYYEQYF. CDR3 sequence (DNA): TGCGCCAGCAGGCCATCCCCGGGACAGGATTACTACGAGCAGTACTTC. This rearrangement joins TRBV23-1 to TRBJ2-7; 8 bases match TRBD1. TRBV23-1 is annotated as an ORF whose role is uncertain. The CDR3 spans 16 residues. The V gene end was trimmed by 6 bases and the J gene end by 3 bases; junction bases not matched to a gene: 13.

J is TRBJ2-5 and V is TRBV6-2 or TRBV6-3; possible D gene TRBD1, 5 bases. Trimming left V 2 bases short and J 5 bases short, with 18 bases between. The CDR3 has 16 residues. The germline gives CDR1 MNHEY, CDR2 SVGEGT. This CDR3 is CASSYPPVAGSETQYF. The CDR3 DNA reads TGTGCCAGCAGTTACCCCCCCGTTGCAGGGTCGGAGACCCAGTACTTC.

V and J are TRBV7-2 and TRBJ2-5; D is uncertain. The CDR3 is 13 amino acids. The V end lost 3 bases, the J end lost 2 bases, and 7 bases lay between the germline ends. In germline, CDR1 is SGHTA, CDR2 FQGNSA. DNA of the CDR3: TGTGCCAGCAGCTTGAAGACTCAAGAGACCCAGTACTTC. Translation gives CASSLKTQETQYF.

V and J are TRBV14 and TRBJ2-1, with D possibly being TRBD2 (6 bases). The CDR3 is 17 residues long. Trimming took off 8 bases at V and 0 bases at J, with 20 bases between the two ends. Germline V lookup: CDR1 SGHDN, CDR2 FVKESK. The CDR3 loop is CASRRGTGTFSYNEQFF. Written as DNA, the CDR3 is TGTGCCAGCCGGAGGGGAACCGGGACGTTCTCCTACAATGAGCAGTTCTTC.

The chain employs TRBV18 and TRBJ1-2, with no clear D. V shed 5 bases and J shed 7 bases, with 17 bases lying between them. Germline lookup yields CDR1 KGHSH and CDR2 LQKENI. This CDR3 is 14 amino acids long. This CDR3 reads CASSILGLQAGYTF. The CDR3 DNA follows: TGTGCCAGCTCAATATTGGGTCTCCAGGCTGGCTACACCTTC.

This chain uses TRBV30 with TRBJ1-1; D not resolved. With 2 bases removed from V and 1 base from J, the gap between germline ends came to 11 bases. The V gene's germline CDR1 is GTSNPN and CDR2 SVGIG (reference sequence). The length of the CDR3 is 14 residues. The CDR3 nucleotides are TGTGCCTGGAGTTTGGGTGGCGGGAACACTGAAGCTTTCTTT. It yields the protein CAWSLGGGNTEAFF.

The chain carries TRBV5-1 and TRBJ2-3; 7 bases match TRBD2. CDR1 and CDR2 (germline): SGHRS, YFSETQ. This CDR3 contains 16 residues. J gave up 2 bases and V 4 bases, and 10 bases lay outside the gene matches. CDR3 coding DNA: TGCGCCAGCAGCCTCGGGGTAGCGGGTTACACAGATACGCAGTATTTT. Encoded protein: CASSLGVAGYTDTQYF.

This chain joins TRBV11-2 and TRBJ2-7; 7 nucleotides line up with TRBD2. The germline V gene encodes CDR1 SGHAT and CDR2 FQNNGV. The CDR3 totals 14 residues. V lost 4 bases, J lost 5 bases, and 8 bases stayed unmatched. CDR3 DNA: TGTGCCAGCAGCTCAAGCGGGAATCGCCACGAGCAGTACTTC. It is translated as CASSSSGNRHEQYF.

The chain has TRBV7-2 and TRBJ2-7; a possible D gene is TRBD1 (5 bases). CDR3 length equals 15 residues. V was shortened by 2 bases and J by 3 bases, with 14 bases between the two germline ends. CDR1 is SGHTA and CDR2 is FQGNSA in the germline V gene. The chain's CDR3 is CASSLQFQGLYEQYF. CDR3 DNA sequence: TGTGCCAGCAGCTTACAGTTTCAGGGCCTCTACGAGCAGTACTTC.

This sequence joins TRBV28 and TRBJ2-2, with a tentative D call TRBD2 (6 bases). This CDR3 is built from 13 residues. Looked up from germline, CDR1 is MDHEN and CDR2 is SYDVKM. Trimming stripped 7 bases from V and 5 bases from J, with 11 bases between. The CDR3 reads CASTGVRTGELFF. CDR3 DNA: TGTGCCAGCACGGGGGTGAGGACCGGGGAGCTGTTTTTT.

This clone was seen a few times. The V call is TRBV19, the J call TRBJ1-6; weak D call: TRBD1 (6 bases). CDR3 length: 15 residues. Germline CDR1 reads LNHDA; CDR2 reads SQIVND (reference sequence). The V end lost 6 bases, the J end lost 5 bases, and 14 bases lay between the germline ends. CDR3 region: CASSNLGQNNSPLHF. DNA of the CDR3: TGTGCCAGTAGCAACCTCGGACAGAATAATTCACCCCTCCACTTT.

The DNA for the CDR3 is TGTGCCAGCAGCGGCGGGACAGGATATCAGCCCCAGCATTTT. Translation: CASSGGTGYQPQHF. The V gene is TRBV7-8, the J gene TRBJ1-5; the match to TRBD1 covers 8 bases. The V segment lost 5 bases and the J segment 5 bases; nucleotides outside the gene matches: 5. Germline assignment: CDR1 SGHVS and CDR2 FQNEAQ. The CDR3 spans 14 residues.

This chain connects TRBV18 to TRBJ2-1; TRBD2 is a possible D gene (5 bases). The V gene lost 1 base and the J gene lost 8 bases, with 15 bases spanning the gap. This CDR3 region has 15 residues. Germline V gives CDR1 KGHSH, CDR2 LQKENI. The CDR3 sequence is CASSPLFRAGDEQFF. CDR3 sequence (DNA): TGTGCCAGCTCACCACTTTTTAGGGCGGGCGATGAGCAGTTCTTC.

This clone was recorded once. The chain has TRBV4-2 and TRBJ1-3; D is unclear. CDR3 length: 16 amino acids. The V and J ends lost 0 bases and 0 bases respectively, with 9 bases between them. Germline lookup yields CDR1 LGHNA and CDR2 YNFKEQ. CDR3 protein: CASSQELRSSGNTIYF. The CDR3, as DNA: TGTGCCAGCAGCCAAGAGCTCCGGAGCTCTGGAAACACCATATATTTT.

This chain connects TRBV4-2 to TRBJ2-3; 12 positions agree with TRBD2. The trim removed 4 bases at V and 2 bases at J, leaving 10 bases unmatched. This CDR3 has 18 amino acids. Looked up from germline, CDR1 is LGHNA and CDR2 is YNFKEQ. DNA for the CDR3: TGTGCCAGCAGCCTGACTAGCGGGGGATCCTTAGTCACAGATACGCAGTATTTT. Encoded protein: CASSLTSGGSLVTDTQYF.

This chain's CDR3 is CASSLFFLEGLAGGEKETQYF. Here the CDR3 DNA reads TGTGCCAGCAGTTTATTTTTTCTGGAGGGTCTAGCGGGAGGCGAAAAAGAGACCCAGTACTTC. The chain links TRBV27 to TRBJ2-5; TRBD2 matches 11 bases. Trimming removed 1 base from V and 3 bases from J; junction bases left unmatched: 19. This CDR3 region has 21 residues. Germline values: CDR1 MNHEY, CDR2 SMNVEV (reference sequence).

The V gene is TRBV19, the J gene TRBJ2-7; TRBD2 matches at 9 bases. CDR3 size: 16 residues. V dropped 1 base and J dropped 5; count of bases not matched to a gene: 9. Germline V gene sequence: CDR1 LNHDA, CDR2 SQIVND (reference sequence). The CDR3 protein is CASSIGGGLAFDEQYF. The CDR3 coding sequence is TGTGCCAGTAGTATAGGAGGGGGACTAGCCTTCGACGAGCAGTACTTC.

The chain couples TRBV5-5 to TRBJ1-1; the D gene is possibly TRBD1 (5 bases). The CDR3 is made up of 12 amino acids. Germline V gene lookup returns CDR1 SGHKS and CDR2 YYEKEE (reference sequence). V was shortened by 7 bases and J by 12 bases, with 19 bases between the two germline ends. CDR3 residues: CASLNAGGMTFF. In DNA, the CDR3 is TGTGCCAGCCTTAATGCGGGGGGGATGACTTTCTTT.

The chain couples TRBV30 to TRBJ1-1, with D tentatively TRBD1 (6 bases). The CDR3 length is 15 residues. V lost 2 bases to trimming and J lost 0 bases, with 13 bases between them. CDR1 is GTSNPN, CDR2 SVGIG, per germline (reference sequence). The CDR3 sequence: CAWSMDSELNTEAFF. The CDR3, as DNA: TGTGCCTGGAGTATGGACAGTGAACTGAACACTGAAGCTTTCTTT. Full variable domain (missing parts from reference TRBV30 and TRBJ1-1): SQTIHQWPATLVQPVGSPLSLECTVEGTSNPNLYWYRQAAGRGLQLLFYSVGIGQISSEVPQNLSASRPQDRQFILSSKKLLLSDSGFYLCAWSMDSELNTEAFFGQGTRLTVV.

J is TRBJ2-1 and V is TRBV4-3; the match to TRBD1 covers 7 bases. This CDR3 comprises 16 residues. CDR1 is LGHNA and CDR2 is YSLEER in the germline V gene. Germline trimming cut 3 bases from V and 6 bases from J; bases unmatched to any gene: 11. The CDR3: CASSQNDRVFGNEQFF. In DNA form, the CDR3 reads TGCGCCAGCAGCCAGAATGACAGGGTGTTTGGCAATGAGCAGTTCTTC.

This chain uses TRBV5-5 with TRBJ1-6, with a weak D call TRBD1 (5 bases). V was trimmed by 1 base and J by 9 bases, leaving 17 bases between them. Germline CDR1 reads SGHKS; CDR2 reads YYEKEE (reference sequence). CDR3 size: 16 residues. In nucleotides, the CDR3 is TGTGCCAGCAGCTTGAGTCCCCAGGGCGAGAGTTCACCCCTCCACTTT. Its protein is CASSLSPQGESSPLHF. Drawing the rest from reference TRBV5-5 and TRBJ1-6, the complete variable domain is DAGVTQSPTHLIKTRGQQVTLRCSPISGHKSVSWYQQVLGQGPQFIFQYYEKEERGRGNFPDRFSARQFPNYSSELNVNALLLGDSALYLCASSLSPQGESSPLHFGNGTRLTVT.

The chain is built from TRBV9 and TRBJ2-1; D perhaps matches TRBD2 (6 bases). This CDR3 spans 10 amino acids. The V gene's germline CDR1 is SGDLS and CDR2 YYNGEE. Trimming stripped 7 bases from V and 10 bases from J, with 9 bases between. This CDR3 is CASGGGEQFF. CDR3 in DNA: TGTGCCAGCGGTGGGGGGGAGCAGTTCTTC.